What follows is one T cell receptor (beta chain) and its context. Its antigen remains undetermined. No per-base quality is available; no much larger clone lies one base away. The data are from a study of blood T cell repertoires in COVID-19 (TCRdb year 2020). General notes on the study: The collaborator samples originated in the United States, Italy and Spain and spanned the acute and convalescent phases of COVID-19. The material from the prospective study consisted of cDNA or gDNA derived from T cells, B-cell-depleted T cells, or PBMCs. Subjects who had been exposed to COVID-19, were actively infected with it, or had recovered from it provided the deeply sampled blood TCRbeta repertoires that made up the dataset. The repertoires were released in a freely available public database meant as a resource for research on the immune response to SARS-CoV-2. The samples were drawn from two sources: the first 160 participants of the ongoing ImmuneRACE study, and fewer than 1,500 subjects contributed by 6 global collaborators. Nearly every sample came with metadata listing a de-identified subject ID, COVID-19 status, age in years and sex. Where HLA class I and class II types were available, the types were taken from metadata supplied by the sample provider, not from assay-based typing.

Trimming at the junction amounts to 6 bases on V and 6 bases on J, and the germline ends lie 11 bases apart. The germline V gene sets CDR1 to KGHDR and CDR2 to SFDVKD. The CDR3 sequence holds 13 residues, the cysteine and phenylalanine included. CDR3 DNA only is kept here, 39 bases in frame from base 1. In the prospective study, participants were roughly 18 to 100 years old, resided in around 25 geographic areas of the United States, and were enrolled through a virtual design. Cohort assignment in the prospective study relied on participant-reported clinical history from a screening survey and a study questionnaire. Recovered participants in ImmuneRACE Cohort 3 were defined as having two consecutive negative NP/OP PCR tests, clearance from a healthcare professional, or resolution of symptoms. Mobile phlebotomists in the prospective study collected whole blood, serum and a nasopharyngeal or oropharyngeal swab from every participant. Over an approximately two-month period, participants in the prospective study had the option of providing additional blood draws and questionnaires. Blood samples from the prospective study were shipped frozen or at room temperature prior to DNA extraction.

The immunoSEQ Assay, a bias-controlled multiplex PCR, was used to amplify TCRbeta CDR3 regions from genomic DNA. As for the original processing: Within the assay, amplification of reference gene primers was used to estimate how many nucleated cells each sample contained. To quantify the absolute abundance of each unique TCRbeta CDR3 rearrangement, sequence reads were collapsed and filtered. For each sample, productive Simpson clonality was calculated as the square root of Simpson's diversity index across productive rearrangements. TCRdb holds this immuneACCESS table with in-frame rearrangements only. Some clones are missing; in checked studies, unresolved V genes explain under half, and the rest has no known cause. V, J and clone size are those of that table, while D and trimming were read from the DNA. In this sample the table shows about 370,000 clones, roughly 86% of which occur a single time. The ten largest clones capture 1.5% to 2% of the sample.

The paper as a whole reports these results and caveats: The amount of clinical and demographic metadata varied by source and participant and was provided uncurated.

The chain is made from TRBV24-1 and TRBJ2-1; 6 matching bases give a weak D call of TRBD2. This sequence originates from a woman in her thirties who had recovered from COVID-19. The sample taken for sequencing was PBMCs or T cells enriched from blood (not recorded which). The CDR3: CATSRAGGNEQFF. DNA sequence: TGTGCCACCAGTAGGGCCGGGGGCAATGAGCAGTTCTTC.